The 30 T cell receptor beta chains below come from one sample, sequenced in a study of T and B cells in COVID-19 patients. TRB was amplified from approximately 250-480 ng of blood genomic DNA. BIOMED2 TRB-A/B primer pools were used in multiplex TRB PCR. MiXCR, applied by TCRdb to the multiplex PCR reads, yields one record per CDR3 protein. The sample holds some 2,000 distinct CDR3 sequences; 25% to 30% are singletons and the top ten take less than 45%. The source material was blood. The receptor source for this set is a human donor with active COVID-19.

This clonotype is deemed medium-sized. V gene TRBV27 combines with J gene TRBJ1-2; D remains ambiguous. The V gene lost 3 bases and the J gene lost 2 bases, with 13 bases spanning the gap. The CDR3 has 15 residues. Germline V gene sequence: CDR1 MNHEY, CDR2 SMNVEV (reference sequence). CDR3 in amino acids: CASSLSSSLNYGYTF. CDR3 DNA: TGTGCCAGCAGTTTGAGCTCCTCGTTGAACTATGGCTACACCTTC.

This clonotype came up a few times. This chain links TRBV4-2 with TRBJ1-1; D is undetermined. CDR1 is LGHNA, CDR2 YNFKEQ, per germline. This CDR3 has 15 residues. V was shortened by 3 bases and J by 3 bases, with 14 bases between the two germline ends. Here the CDR3 DNA reads TGTGCCAGCAGCCATGTAGAAGGGCTCGACACTGAAGCTTTCTTT. It is translated as CASSHVEGLDTEAFF.

This clonotype appeared a few times. The genes are TRBV11-2 and TRBJ2-2; TRBD1 matches 8 bases. V gave up 3 bases and J gave up 5 bases; unmatched junction bases: 5. From germline, CDR1 is SGHAT and CDR2 FQNNGV. The CDR3 has 15 residues. The CDR3 DNA reads TGTGCCAGCAGCTTGTCTCAGGGGGCGACCGGGGAGCTGTTTTTT. Protein sequence: CASSLSQGATGELFF. Variable domain in full (rest from reference TRBV11-2 and TRBJ2-2): EAGVAQSPRYKIIEKRQSVAFWCNPISGHATLYWYQQILGQGPKLLIQFQNNGVVDDSQLPKDRFSAERLKGVDSTLKIQPAKLEDSAVYLCASSLSQGATGELFFGEGSRLTVL.

V is TRBV19 and J is TRBJ2-3; 7 bases line up with TRBD1. V lost 1 base, J lost 5 bases, and 3 bases stayed unmatched. The CDR3 loop spans 14 amino acids. Germline CDR1 LNHDA, CDR2 SQIVND (reference sequence). The CDR3 sequence: CASSIGAGGDTQYF. DNA for the CDR3: TGTGCCAGTAGTATAGGGGCAGGGGGAGATACGCAGTATTTT.

V usage is TRBV6-5 and J usage is TRBJ1-1, with D perhaps matching TRBD1 (5 bases). The CDR3 is 16 amino acids. Trimming cost V 5 bases and J 1 base, with 17 bases left between them. Germline V gives CDR1 MNHEY, CDR2 SVGAGI. CDR3 DNA sequence: TGTGCCAGCAGTCCAACATTGGGGCTCGGGAACACTGAAGCTTTCTTT. It specifies CASSPTLGLGNTEAFF.

This clonotype was found a few times. The chain uses TRBV7-9 and TRBJ1-5, with 8 nucleotides matching TRBD1. Germline CDR1 and CDR2: SEHNR and FQNEAQ (reference sequence). This CDR3 spans 14 amino acids. J was trimmed by 7 bases and V by 6 bases; bases with no gene match: 8. CDR3 amino acids: CASRVGQGRQPQHF. For the CDR3, the DNA is TGTGCCAGCAGAGTAGGACAGGGTAGGCAGCCCCAGCATTTT.

This clonotype is medium-sized within its sample. The chain couples TRBV27 to TRBJ1-1; TRBD1 is a possible D gene (5 bases). The CDR3 runs 13 residues. V was shortened by 3 bases and J by 1 base, with 6 bases between the two germline ends. CDR1 is MNHEY, CDR2 SMNVEV, per germline (reference sequence). The CDR3 here is CASSLRGNTEAFF. The CDR3 DNA follows: TGTGCCAGCAGTTTGAGGGGGAACACTGAAGCTTTCTTT.

This clonotype is deemed medium-sized (0.01 to 0.1%). The rearrangement links TRBV5-6 to TRBJ1-2; D is unresolved. Germline V gives CDR1 SGHDT, CDR2 YYEEEE. V lost 0 bases, J lost 2 bases, and 8 bases lay in between. The CDR3 has 14 residues. The CDR3 region is CASSLAMGNYGYTF. In DNA, the CDR3 is TGTGCCAGCAGCTTGGCCATGGGAAACTATGGCTACACCTTC.

This clonotype was seen more than once but under ten times. The rearrangement uses TRBV5-1 and TRBJ2-7; D may match TRBD1 or TRBD2 (6 bases each). Germline CDR1 reads SGHRS; CDR2 reads YFSETQ. V lost 4 bases, J lost 0 bases, and 14 bases lay in between. The CDR3 runs to 15 residues. Here the CDR3 reads CASSKEGGRSYEQYF. In DNA, the CDR3 is TGCGCCAGCAGCAAGGAGGGGGGCCGCTCCTACGAGCAGTACTTC.

This chain uses TRBV27 with TRBJ1-1; D gene ambiguous. Trimming cost V 7 bases and J 3 bases, with 24 bases left between them. CDR3 length equals 17 residues. Germline V CDR1 and CDR2: MNHEY, SMNVEV (reference sequence). CDR3 protein: CASKATVQALGDTEAFF. In nucleotides, the CDR3 is TGTGCCAGCAAAGCCACCGTCCAGGCCCTGGGAGACACTGAAGCTTTCTTT.

The rearrangement links TRBV27 to TRBJ1-1, with D uncertain. CDR1 and CDR2 (germline): MNHEY, SMNVEV (reference sequence). Trimming shortened V by 2 bases and J by 0 bases, and 7 bases separated the two germline ends. CDR3 length: 14 residues. In DNA, the CDR3 is TGTGCCAGCAGTTTAAACAGTATGAACACTGAAGCTTTCTTT. Translating gives CASSLNSMNTEAFF.

This clonotype is categorized as medium-sized (0.01 to 0.1%). V usage is TRBV13 and J usage is TRBJ2-7; TRBD2 matches at 10 bases. After removal of 2 bases from V and 2 bases from J, the junction contained 0 bases not matched to a gene. This CDR3 region has 14 residues. CDR1 PRHDT and CDR2 FYEKMQ come from the germline V gene (reference sequence). CDR3: CASSLLAGAYEQYF. CDR3 nucleotides: TGTGCCAGCAGCTTACTAGCGGGGGCCTACGAGCAGTACTTC. Using reference TRBV13 and TRBJ2-7 for the parts outside the CDR3, the full variable domain is AAGVIQSPRHLIKEKRETATLKCYPIPRHDTVYWYQQGPGQDPQFLISFYEKMQSDKGSIPDRFSAQQFSDYHSELNMSSLELGDSALYFCASSLLAGAYEQYFGPGTRLTVT.

The genes are TRBV7-2 and TRBJ2-3; D gene unclear. Germline CDR1 SGHTA, CDR2 FQGNSA. The CDR3 is 14 amino acids. The V and J ends lost 1 base and 5 bases respectively, with 10 bases between them. CDR3: CASSLERTGDTQYF. DNA for the CDR3: TGTGCCAGCAGCTTAGAAAGGACCGGAGATACGCAGTATTTT. The entire variable domain, with the rest obtained from reference TRBV7-2 and TRBJ2-3, is as follows: GAGVSQSPSNKVTEKGKDVELRCDPISGHTALYWYRQSLGQGLEFLIYFQGNSAPDKSGLPSDRFSAERTGGSVSTLTIQRTQQEDSAVYLCASSLERTGDTQYFGPGTRLTVL.

This clonotype is classed as large. The V gene is TRBV19, the J gene TRBJ2-5, with 10 bases lining up with TRBD2. Germline V CDR1 and CDR2: LNHDA, SQIVND (reference sequence). V was clipped by 5 bases and J by 3 bases; unmatched bases: 9. This CDR3 comprises 16 residues. The CDR3 nucleotides are TGTGCCAGTAGTCCCGAAAGCGGGGGGGGCAAAGAGACCCAGTACTTC. Translating it yields CASSPESGGGKETQYF.

Judged by abundance, this clonotype is medium-sized. V usage is TRBV6-1 and J usage is TRBJ2-2, with D perhaps matching TRBD1 (5 bases). The CDR3 length is 15 residues. The V end was cut by 3 bases, the J end by 4 bases, with 12 bases between. CDR1 is MNHNS and CDR2 is SASEGT in the germline V gene. This CDR3 is CASSDRDGSTGELFF. The CDR3 nucleotides read TGTGCCAGCAGTGACAGGGATGGGTCCACCGGGGAGCTGTTTTTT.

This chain connects TRBV19 to TRBJ1-2; 9 positions match TRBD1. The CDR3 has 14 amino acids. Losses at the gene ends were 7 bases for V and 6 bases for J; bases not matched to a gene: 9. From germline, CDR1 is LNHDA and CDR2 SQIVND (reference sequence). This CDR3 reads CASTGTGLENGYTF. The CDR3 DNA follows: TGTGCCAGTACCGGGACAGGGCTGGAGAATGGCTACACCTTC.

Within the sample, this clonotype is medium-sized. This chain connects TRBV15 to TRBJ2-7; 7 bases fit TRBD1. The CDR3 extends over 19 amino acids. Trimming took 0 bases from V and 0 from J; bases not matched to a gene: 14. CDR1 and CDR2 (germline): LNHNV, YYDKDF (reference sequence). CDR3 DNA: TGTGCCACCAGCAGAGATGGGTACCGTGCACAGGGGAGCTCCTACGAGCAGTACTTC. Translation gives CATSRDGYRAQGSSYEQYF.

CDR3 bases: TGCAGTGCCACAAGGACTTCCCCCGCCTCAGATACGCAGTATTTT. It encodes CSATRTSPASDTQYF. The rearrangement joins TRBV20-1 to TRBJ2-3; tentatively, D is TRBD2 (5 bases). The V end was cut by 6 bases, the J end by 4 bases, with 20 bases between. This CDR3 region has 15 residues. Germline CDR1 and CDR2: DFQATT and SNEGSKA (reference sequence).

V is TRBV4-1 and J is TRBJ1-1; D not resolved. The CDR3 loop spans 15 amino acids. Germline CDR1 is MGHRA and CDR2 is YSYEKL. V was trimmed by 0 bases and J by 1 base, leaving 9 bases between them. The CDR3, as DNA: TGCGCCAGCAGCCAAGATCTCTGGGGGAACACTGAAGCTTTCTTT. Translating it yields CASSQDLWGNTEAFF.

This clonotype is labeled as medium-sized. V usage is TRBV10-3 and J usage is TRBJ2-3; TRBD2 matches 8 bases. V shed 0 bases, J shed 1 base, and the junction held 6 bases outside the gene matches. The CDR3 runs to 17 residues. Germline lookup yields CDR1 ENHRY and CDR2 SYGVKD. CDR3 coding DNA: TGTGCCATCAGTGAGTCTGGTCTAGCGGGCGGCACAGATACGCAGTATTTT. The encoded protein is CAISESGLAGGTDTQYF.

This clonotype counts as large. The CDR3: CATGMGWLINEQFF. The CDR3 region has the DNA TGTGCCACCGGAATGGGTTGGCTAATAAATGAGCAGTTCTTC. The chain recombines TRBV19 with TRBJ2-1; no clear D. The CDR3 length is 14 residues. V was cut by 10 bases and J by 7 bases, with 20 bases left in between. The germline V gene has CDR1 LNHDA and CDR2 SQIVND (reference sequence).

In this sample, this clonotype is medium-sized. The chain carries TRBV30 and TRBJ1-1, with no clear D. The CDR3 covers 13 residues. Deletions cut 4 bases from V and 2 bases from J, with 11 bases between. Germline CDR1 and CDR2: GTSNPN and SVGIG (reference sequence). CDR3 loop: CAWKGKRNTEAFF. The CDR3 region has the DNA TGTGCCTGGAAAGGCAAGAGAAACACTGAAGCTTTCTTT.

This clonotype qualifies as medium-sized (0.01 to 0.1%). V and J are TRBV2 and TRBJ2-7; D is possibly TRBD1 (5 bases). Germline CDR1 reads SNHLY; CDR2 reads FYNNEI. Trimming removed 7 bases from V and 0 bases from J, with 13 bases in between. The CDR3 spans 14 residues. The CDR3 nucleotides read TGTGCCAGCACAGTTGGCGGACACTCCTACGAGCAGTACTTC. It translates to CASTVGGHSYEQYF.

In regard to this clonotype: Because it lacks the conserved phenylalanine or tryptophan at the end, this CDR3 is likely a read error. The limits of the CDR3 on the DNA are not certain, so only TCRdb's listed CDR3 is given. The rearrangement joins TRBV7-6 to TRBJ2-6; TRBD1 is the table's D call and was not checked against the DNA. Germline V CDR1 and CDR2: SGHVS, FNYEAQ. 10 amino acids form the CDR3, both terminal residues included. The CDR3 loop is CASSNRPGTS.

The CDR3 nucleotides read TGCGCCAGCGGATTGGACAGATTGGAGACCCAGTACTTC. As protein: CASGLDRLETQYF. The chain combines TRBV5-1 with TRBJ2-5, with TRBD1 as a possible D gene (6 bases). Germline V gene data show CDR1 as SGHRS and CDR2 as YFSETQ. This CDR3 has 13 residues. Trimming took 7 bases from V and 5 from J, leaving 15 bases between them.

This clonotype qualifies as medium-sized. The chain uses TRBV5-1 and TRBJ2-3, with D perhaps TRBD2 (5 bases). The CDR3 totals 14 residues. Looked up from germline, CDR1 is SGHRS and CDR2 is YFSETQ. The V end was cut by 0 bases, the J end by 1 base, with 6 bases between. CDR3 in amino acids: CASSLGTRTDTQYF. The CDR3 nucleotides are TGCGCCAGCAGCTTGGGGACTCGCACAGATACGCAGTATTTT.

In its sample, this clonotype is medium-sized. The chain recombines TRBV6-1 with TRBJ2-1, with 8 bases aligning to TRBD2. The CDR3 runs 15 residues. V lost 2 bases, J lost 0 bases, and 0 bases stayed unmatched. Germline values: CDR1 MNHNS, CDR2 SASEGT. The CDR3 sequence: CASSELAGSYNEQFF. As DNA, the CDR3 is TGTGCCAGCAGTGAACTAGCGGGCTCCTACAATGAGCAGTTCTTC.

By share of the sample, this clonotype is medium-sized. The chain joins TRBV11-2 to TRBJ2-1; D is perhaps TRBD1 (5 bases). CDR3 length: 13 amino acids. CDR1 is SGHAT and CDR2 is FQNNGV in the germline V gene. The V end lost 5 bases, the J end lost 9 bases, and 14 bases lay between the germline ends. The CDR3 spells CASSLLGPGEQFF. The CDR3 bases are TGTGCCAGCAGCCTACTGGGGCCTGGTGAGCAGTTCTTC.

The J gene is TRBJ1-5, the V gene TRBV6-1; perhaps TRBD1 as D (5 bases). The germline V and J ends were trimmed by 4 bases and 6 bases, with 16 bases remaining between them. CDR3 length: 15 residues. The V gene's germline CDR1 is MNHNS and CDR2 SASEGT. The CDR3 region has the DNA TGTGCCAGCAGTGGAGGGCCAGAGGGGAGTCAGCCCCAGCATTTT. Residues: CASSGGPEGSQPQHF.

The chain recombines TRBV5-1 with TRBJ2-7; TRBD1 is a possible D gene (6 bases). Trimming removed 3 bases at V and 2 bases at J, with 12 bases between. The CDR3 loop spans 14 amino acids. The germline V gene has CDR1 SGHRS and CDR2 YFSETQ. The CDR3, as DNA: TGCGCCAGCAGCTCCGGGACAACTACCTACGAGCAGTACTTC. This codes for CASSSGTTTYEQYF.